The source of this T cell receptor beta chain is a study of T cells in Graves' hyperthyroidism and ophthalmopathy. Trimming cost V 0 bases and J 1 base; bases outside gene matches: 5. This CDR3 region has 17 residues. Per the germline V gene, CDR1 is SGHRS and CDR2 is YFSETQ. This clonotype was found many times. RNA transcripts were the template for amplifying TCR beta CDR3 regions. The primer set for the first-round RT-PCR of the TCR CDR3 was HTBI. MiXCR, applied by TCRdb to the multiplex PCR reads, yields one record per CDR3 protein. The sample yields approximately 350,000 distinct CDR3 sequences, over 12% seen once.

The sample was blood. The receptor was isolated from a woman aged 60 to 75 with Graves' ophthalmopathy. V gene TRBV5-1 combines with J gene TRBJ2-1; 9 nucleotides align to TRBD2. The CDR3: CASSLDSSGISYNEQFF. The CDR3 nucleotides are TGCGCCAGCAGCTTGGATTCTAGCGGGATATCCTACAATGAGCAGTTCTTC. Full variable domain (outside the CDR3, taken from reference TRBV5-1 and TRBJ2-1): KAGVTQTPRYLIKTRGQQVTLSCSPISGHRSVSWYQQTPGQGLQFLFEYFSETQRNKGNFPGRFSGRQFSNSRSEMNVSTLELGDSALYLCASSLDSSGISYNEQFFGPGTRLTVL.